These 30 T cell receptor beta chains share one sample of origin, sequenced in a study of blood T cell repertoires in COVID-19. Libraries were prepared by immunoSEQ multiplex PCR; TCRdb keeps only in-frame clonotypes and omits some of them. This sample has approximately 220,000 clones, with 81% found just once. Material: peripheral blood. The receptors derive from an elderly woman with acute or convalescent COVID-19.

This rearrangement joins TRBV7-2 to TRBJ2-5; 9 bases are a match to TRBD2. The germline gives CDR1 SGHTA, CDR2 FQGNSA. The V segment lost 0 bases and the J segment 3 bases; nucleotides outside the gene matches: 5. The CDR3 covers 16 residues. The CDR3 bases are TGTGCCAGCAGCTTAGCGCAAGCGGGGGGAGAAGAGACCCAGTACTTC. It yields the protein CASSLAQAGGEETQYF. Drawing the rest from reference TRBV7-2 and TRBJ2-5, the complete variable domain is GAGVSQSPSNKVTEKGKDVELRCDPISGHTALYWYRQSLGQGLEFLIYFQGNSAPDKSGLPSDRFSAERTGGSVSTLTIQRTQQEDSAVYLCASSLAQAGGEETQYFGPGTRLLVL.

J is TRBJ1-1 and V is TRBV7-2; TRBD1 matches 9 bases. The CDR3 contains 15 residues. Germline assignment: CDR1 SGHTA and CDR2 FQGNSA. The J segment lost 0 bases and the V segment lost 7 bases, leaving 6 bases of the junction unmatched. CDR3 loop: CASTPGTGMNTEAFF. The DNA for the CDR3 is TGTGCCAGCACCCCTGGGACAGGGATGAACACTGAAGCTTTCTTT. Complete variable domain (other parts from reference TRBV7-2 and TRBJ1-1): GAGVSQSPSNKVTEKGKDVELRCDPISGHTALYWYRQSLGQGLEFLIYFQGNSAPDKSGLPSDRFSAERTGGSVSTLTIQRTQQEDSAVYLCASTPGTGMNTEAFFGQGTRLTVV.

The chain joins TRBV30 to TRBJ1-3; no firm D call. V lost 1 base, J lost 0 bases, and 13 bases lay in between. This CDR3 spans 16 amino acids. Germline CDR1 GTSNPN, CDR2 SVGIG (reference sequence). The CDR3 sequence: CAWSEPGSYSGNTIYF. The CDR3 DNA reads TGTGCCTGGAGTGAACCTGGGAGCTACTCTGGAAACACCATATATTTT.

This chain joins TRBV9 and TRBJ2-5; TRBD2 aligns across 8 bases. This CDR3 is 17 amino acids long. The junction had 12 bases not matched to a gene; V was cut back by 0 bases and J by 5 bases. CDR1 and CDR2 from the germline V gene are SGDLS and YYNGEE. Here the CDR3 reads CASSVEWRGGGRETQYF. In DNA form, the CDR3 reads TGTGCCAGCAGCGTAGAATGGAGAGGCGGGGGGCGGGAGACCCAGTACTTC.

This chain connects TRBV5-1 to TRBJ2-2; TRBD2 is a possible D gene (5 bases). Germline V CDR1 and CDR2: SGHRS, YFSETQ. With 1 base removed from V and 0 bases from J, the gap between germline ends came to 10 bases. The CDR3 covers 16 residues. The CDR3 DNA reads as TGCGCCAGCAGCTTGAGGGTAGCGACGAACACCGGGGAGCTGTTTTTT. Protein: CASSLRVATNTGELFF. The full variable domain, its missing parts supplied by reference TRBV5-1 and TRBJ2-2, is KAGVTQTPRYLIKTRGQQVTLSCSPISGHRSVSWYQQTPGQGLQFLFEYFSETQRNKGNFPGRFSGRQFSNSRSEMNVSTLELGDSALYLCASSLRVATNTGELFFGEGSRLTVL.

The CDR3 spells CASSITPDRLAGYTF. The CDR3 bases are TGCGCCAGCAGCATCACGCCTGACAGGCTAGCCGGCTACACCTTC. The chain has TRBV5-1 and TRBJ1-2, with D perhaps TRBD1 (6 bases). Trimming took off 4 bases at V and 8 bases at J, with 21 bases between the two ends. The CDR3 runs 15 residues. Germline lookup yields CDR1 SGHRS and CDR2 YFSETQ.

The rearrangement links TRBV5-1 to TRBJ2-5; 9 bases agree with TRBD1. After removal of 4 bases from V and 2 bases from J, the junction contained 3 bases not matched to a gene. The CDR3 spans 14 residues. The germline V gene encodes CDR1 SGHRS and CDR2 YFSETQ. CDR3 amino acids: CASSRTGDQETQYF. The CDR3 nucleotides read TGCGCCAGCAGCCGGACAGGGGATCAAGAGACCCAGTACTTC.

The chain employs TRBV5-1 and TRBJ2-5; a possible D gene is TRBD1 (6 bases). V lost 7 bases to trimming and J lost 5 bases, with 18 bases between them. CDR1 is SGHRS and CDR2 is YFSETQ in the germline V gene. CDR3 length equals 14 residues. As DNA, the CDR3 is TGCGCCAGCTTCTCAAACAGGGATAGGGAGACCCAGTACTTC. This translates into CASFSNRDRETQYF.

The genes are TRBV20-1 and TRBJ2-4; D is perhaps TRBD1 (5 bases). The CDR3 loop spans 14 amino acids. The germline V and J ends were trimmed by 3 bases and 1 base, with 10 bases remaining between them. The germline CDR1 and CDR2 sequences are DFQATT and SNEGSKA (reference sequence). The CDR3 loop is CSASSGFAKNIQYF. In DNA form, the CDR3 reads TGCAGTGCTAGTTCAGGGTTTGCCAAAAACATTCAGTACTTC.

The chain recombines TRBV24-1 with TRBJ2-5, with 7 bases that match TRBD1. The CDR3 consists of 13 residues. Germline values: CDR1 KGHDR, CDR2 SFDVKD. Germline trimming cut 10 bases from V and 5 bases from J; bases unmatched to any gene: 9. The CDR3 nucleotides are TGTGCCACGGCTCGGACAGGCGGGGAGACCCAGTACTTC. This sequence encodes CATARTGGETQYF.

The chain has TRBV3-1 (or the pseudogene TRBV3-2) and TRBJ2-5; unclear D gene. CDR3 length: 15 residues. V lost 7 bases and J lost 5, with 20 bases in between. Germline V gives CDR1 LGHDT, CDR2 YNNKEL (reference sequence). CDR3 sequence reads: CASIDLGGEEETQYF. The DNA of the CDR3 is TGTGCCAGCATTGACCTCGGCGGAGAAGAGGAGACCCAGTACTTC.

This rearrangement joins TRBV18 to TRBJ1-6; D gene uncertain. Between the trimmed V and J ends, which lost 1 base and 5 bases, there was a span of 12 bases. The CDR3 is made up of 16 amino acids. CDR1 and CDR2 from the germline V gene are KGHSH and LQKENI. This chain's CDR3 is CASSPQEGTNNSPLHF. The CDR3 nucleotides are TGTGCCAGCTCACCACAAGAGGGAACCAATAATTCACCCCTCCACTTT.

The rearrangement joins TRBV3-1 (or the pseudogene TRBV3-2) to TRBJ2-3; 10 bases map to TRBD2. V gave up 1 base and J gave up 7 bases; unmatched junction bases: 11. The CDR3 has 17 residues. Per the germline V gene, CDR1 is LGHDT and CDR2 is YNNKEL (reference sequence). The CDR3: CASSQGPERGGGYTQYF. The CDR3 bases are TGTGCCAGCAGCCAAGGCCCAGAGCGGGGGGGCGGATATACGCAGTATTTT.

A single count supports this clone. V gene TRBV18 combines with J gene TRBJ2-7, with D possibly matching TRBD2 (5 bases). Germline V gene sequence: CDR1 KGHSH, CDR2 LQKENI. Trimming removed 2 bases from V and 5 bases from J, with 7 bases in between. The CDR3 spans 12 residues. CDR3 in DNA: TGTGCCAGCTCACCAGCGCGGGACGAGCAGTACTTC. Encoded protein: CASSPARDEQYF.

The chain uses TRBV3-1 (or the pseudogene TRBV3-2) and TRBJ1-5; 7 bases are shared with TRBD1. The trim removed 3 bases at V and 1 base at J, leaving 0 bases unmatched. Germline V gives CDR1 LGHDT, CDR2 YNNKEL (reference sequence). The CDR3 length is 14 residues. The CDR3 bases are TGTGCCAGCAGCCAGACAGGGAGCAATCAGCCCCAGCATTTT. Translated: CASSQTGSNQPQHF.

This chain uses TRBV20-1 with TRBJ1-2, with D tentatively TRBD1 (6 bases). The CDR3 spans 11 residues. Germline V gene data show CDR1 as DFQATT and CDR2 as SNEGSKA (reference sequence). Trimming left V 5 bases short and J 7 bases short, with 11 bases between. CDR3: CSAYGGGGYTF. DNA of the CDR3: TGCAGTGCTTATGGGGGCGGTGGCTACACCTTC.

This CDR3 reads CASSFRVGEQFF. CDR3 nucleotides: TGTGCCAGCAGCTTCAGGGTCGGTGAGCAGTTCTTC. J is TRBJ2-1 and V is TRBV5-4, with D maybe TRBD1 (5 bases). CDR3 length equals 12 residues. CDR1 is SGHNT and CDR2 is YYREEE in the germline V gene (reference sequence). Trimming pared 2 bases from V and 9 bases from J, leaving 9 bases between.

This clone appeared once. The genes are TRBV5-4 and TRBJ2-3; D possibly corresponds to TRBD1 (6 bases). V lost 0 bases and J 3 bases, leaving 8 bases between the germline ends. CDR3 length equals 14 residues. Germline CDR1 is SGHNT and CDR2 is YYREEE (reference sequence). DNA for the CDR3: TGTGCCAGCAGCTTGGCACAGGGTACAGATACGCAGTATTTT. Its protein is CASSLAQGTDTQYF. Variable domain in full (rest from reference TRBV5-4 and TRBJ2-3): ETGVTQSPTHLIKTRGQQVTLRCSSQSGHNTVSWYQQALGQGPQFIFQYYREEENGRGNFPPRFSGLQFPNYSSELNVNALELDDSALYLCASSLAQGTDTQYFGPGTRLTVL.

This sequence joins TRBV10-3 and TRBJ2-3; D possibly corresponds to TRBD1 (5 bases). Between the trimmed V and J ends, which lost 0 bases and 2 bases, there was a span of 15 bases. CDR1 and CDR2 from the germline V gene are ENHRY and SYGVKD. This CDR3 has 17 residues. DNA of the CDR3: TGTGCCATCAGTGAGTCTGGCACGCAGGGTCTCACAGATACGCAGTATTTT. Its translation: CAISESGTQGLTDTQYF.

The rearrangement links TRBV5-1 to TRBJ2-3; no firm D call. This CDR3 has 15 residues. Trimming left V 2 bases short and J 3 bases short, with 13 bases between. From germline, CDR1 is SGHRS and CDR2 YFSETQ. The DNA of the CDR3 is TGCGCCAGCAGCTTCGGTGGGCTTTCTACAGATACGCAGTATTTT. Translation: CASSFGGLSTDTQYF.

The chain links TRBV30 to TRBJ1-1, with D possibly being TRBD1 (5 bases). CDR1 and CDR2 (germline): GTSNPN, SVGIG (reference sequence). Trimming cost V 2 bases and J 7 bases, with 11 bases left between them. The CDR3 runs to 12 residues. This CDR3 is CAWSLGDFEAFF. The CDR3, as DNA: TGTGCCTGGAGTCTCGGGGACTTTGAAGCTTTCTTT.

V usage is TRBV5-1 and J usage is TRBJ2-2; 11 bases line up with TRBD2. The CDR3 contains 17 residues. CDR1 and CDR2 from the germline V gene are SGHRS and YFSETQ. The V segment lost 4 bases and the J segment 0 bases; nucleotides outside the gene matches: 5. Here the CDR3 reads CASSLGTSGTNTGELFF. CDR3 nucleotides: TGCGCCAGCAGCCTAGGGACTAGCGGAACGAACACCGGGGAGCTGTTTTTT.

This chain uses TRBV7-8 with TRBJ1-6; tentative D call: TRBD1 (6 bases). The ends were cut back, 6 bases at V and 4 bases at J, with 22 bases in the middle. The CDR3 has 18 residues. In germline, CDR1 is SGHVS, CDR2 FQNEAQ. The CDR3 here is CASSGIQGAGQYNSPLHF. CDR3 in DNA: TGTGCCAGCAGTGGTATACAGGGCGCCGGGCAGTATAATTCACCCCTCCACTTT.

The genes are TRBV5-1 and TRBJ2-1; 15 nucleotides align to TRBD2. The germline V gene encodes CDR1 SGHRS and CDR2 YFSETQ. CDR3 length equals 14 residues. V lost 4 bases and J lost 10; bases outside the gene matches: 3. Here the CDR3 reads CASSPGTSGGEQFF. DNA for the CDR3: TGCGCCAGCAGCCCTGGGACTAGCGGGGGGGAGCAGTTCTTC.

The chain couples TRBV11-2 to TRBJ2-7, with TRBD2 matching 14 bases. With V trimmed by 4 bases and J by 2 bases, 1 base remained unmatched. The CDR3 totals 15 residues. In germline, CDR1 is SGHAT, CDR2 FQNNGV. CDR3 sequence: CASSWGLAGAYEQYF. The CDR3 DNA reads as TGTGCCAGCAGCTGGGGACTAGCGGGAGCCTACGAGCAGTACTTC. Full variable domain (remainder filled in from reference TRBV11-2 and TRBJ2-7): EAGVAQSPRYKIIEKRQSVAFWCNPISGHATLYWYQQILGQGPKLLIQFQNNGVVDDSQLPKDRFSAERLKGVDSTLKIQPAKLEDSAVYLCASSWGLAGAYEQYFGPGTRLTVT.

In nucleotides, the CDR3 is TGTGCCAGCGAGGGACAGGCGAGCTCCTACAATGAGCAGTTCTTC. This sequence encodes CASEGQASSYNEQFF. This chain links TRBV7-9 with TRBJ2-1; TRBD1 agrees at 8 bases. With 8 bases clipped from V and 0 bases from J, the junction kept 6 bases outside the gene matches. This CDR3 spans 15 amino acids. Per germline, CDR1 SEHNR and CDR2 FQNEAQ (reference sequence).

This clone was seen more than once but under ten times. The J gene is TRBJ1-2, the V gene TRBV29-1, with 7 positions matching TRBD1. This CDR3 contains 12 residues. J lost 8 bases, V lost 7 bases, and 10 bases had no gene match. Germline loops: CDR1 SQVTM, CDR2 ANQGSEA. The CDR3 loop is CSGRQGEGGYTF. For the CDR3, the DNA is TGCAGCGGCCGACAGGGTGAGGGCGGCTACACCTTC.

In this sample, this clone turned up a few times. The chain links TRBV6-2 or TRBV6-3 to TRBJ2-1; D ambiguous. The germline V gene has CDR1 MNHEY and CDR2 SVGEGT. The CDR3 totals 14 residues. Trimming took 2 bases from V and 10 from J, leaving 15 bases between them. CDR3 loop: CASSYPSTQEEQFF. The CDR3 DNA follows: TGTGCCAGCAGTTACCCTTCGACCCAGGAAGAGCAGTTCTTC.

V is TRBV7-3 and J is TRBJ2-1; 9 bases are a match to TRBD2. The junction had 4 bases not matched to a gene; V was cut back by 5 bases and J by 5 bases. There are 14 residues in the CDR3. Germline CDR1 reads SGHTA; CDR2 reads FQGTGA. The CDR3, as DNA: TGTGCCAGCAGCGTTAGCGGGAGCGACAATGAGCAGTTCTTC. Translation: CASSVSGSDNEQFF. Full variable domain (missing parts from reference TRBV7-3 and TRBJ2-1): GAGVSQTPSNKVTEKGKYVELRCDPISGHTALYWYRQSLGQGPEFLIYFQGTGAADDSGLPNDRFFAVRPEGSVSTLKIQRTERGDSAVYLCASSVSGSDNEQFFGPGTRLTVL.

This sequence joins TRBV7-2 and TRBJ1-1; possibly TRBD1 for D (5 bases). This CDR3 is built from 12 residues. The germline CDR1 and CDR2 sequences are SGHTA and FQGNSA. V dropped 5 bases and J dropped 11 bases, with 15 bases sitting between them. The DNA of the CDR3 is TGTGCCAGCAGCCAAGACAGTCGGCATGCTTTCTTT. This encodes CASSQDSRHAFF.